These T cell receptor beta chains were read from a single sample in a study of blood T cell repertoires in COVID-19. TCRdb's table, derived via immunoSEQ multiplex PCR, lists solely in-frame clones and lacks some. The sample carries 150,000 to 200,000 clones, around 82% recorded once. The sequencing input was peripheral blood. These receptors all stem from a man in his sixties with active or convalescent COVID-19. CDR3s leave out the opening cysteine and the closing phenylalanine or tryptophan.

CDR3	V	J
ASSLYTGVGELF	TRBV5-1	TRBJ2-2
ASTLAGDNEQY	TRBV25-1	TRBJ2-7
ASSNTGQRINYNEQF	TRBV5-1	TRBJ2-1
ASTGLFGSLSGELF	TRBV7-9	TRBJ2-2
ASSLSSTYGYT	TRBV5-4	TRBJ1-2
ASSEALPGSSYNEQF	TRBV2	TRBJ2-1
ASSQGANYEQY	TRBV4-2	TRBJ2-7
ASSDIGGRRSNEQF	TRBV6-4	TRBJ2-1
ASSIAGALGANVLT	TRBV21-1	TRBJ2-6
ASSLAGGHEQY	TRBV5-4	TRBJ2-7
ASRRQGAYGYT	TRBV28	TRBJ1-2
ASSEGDIQPQH	TRBV6-1	TRBJ1-5
ASSISGTPNQPQH	TRBV19	TRBJ1-5
ASSDGGQGAYEQY	TRBV6-4	TRBJ2-7
ASSSRGSASTDTQY	TRBV11-2	TRBJ2-3
ASSFQGAYEQY	TRBV5-1	TRBJ2-7
ASSHLTWGRQETQY	TRBV3-1/TRBV3-2	TRBJ2-5
ASSSGTDYGYT	TRBV5-6	TRBJ1-2
ASSQDPAGSYEQY	TRBV4-2	TRBJ2-7
ASSQDKGGGTYNEQF	TRBV3-1/TRBV3-2	TRBJ2-1
ASSRGGGTEKLF	TRBV6-5	TRBJ1-4
ASSSDRNTEAF	TRBV18	TRBJ1-1
ASSPAGAGYNEQF	TRBV7-6	TRBJ2-1
ASSQGGGGEKLF	TRBV3-1/TRBV3-2	TRBJ1-4
ASSKTGGGTGELF	TRBV21-1	TRBJ2-2
ASSPTQAYEQY	TRBV18	TRBJ2-7
ASSVSAERYEQY	TRBV7-9	TRBJ2-7
ASTQKLAGGPDTQY	TRBV5-4	TRBJ2-3
ASRRGWADYGYT	TRBV6-5	TRBJ1-2
ASSELTSQETQY	TRBV25-1	TRBJ2-5
ASSRLGAGNTIY	TRBV5-6	TRBJ1-3